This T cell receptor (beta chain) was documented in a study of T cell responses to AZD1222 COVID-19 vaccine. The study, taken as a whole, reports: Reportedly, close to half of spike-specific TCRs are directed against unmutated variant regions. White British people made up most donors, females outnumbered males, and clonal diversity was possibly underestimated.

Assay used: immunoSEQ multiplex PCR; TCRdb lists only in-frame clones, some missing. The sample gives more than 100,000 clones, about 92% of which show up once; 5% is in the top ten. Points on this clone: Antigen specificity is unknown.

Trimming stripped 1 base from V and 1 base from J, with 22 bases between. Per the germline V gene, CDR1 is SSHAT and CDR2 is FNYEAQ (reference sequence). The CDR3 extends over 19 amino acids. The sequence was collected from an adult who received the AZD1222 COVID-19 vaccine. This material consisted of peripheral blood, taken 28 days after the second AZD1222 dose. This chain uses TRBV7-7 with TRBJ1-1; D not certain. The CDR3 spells CASSLGPRLGKHQNTEAFF. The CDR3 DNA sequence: TGTGCCAGCAGCTTAGGCCCCAGGTTAGGGAAACACCAGAACACTGAAGCTTTCTTT. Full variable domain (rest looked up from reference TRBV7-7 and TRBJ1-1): GAGVSQSPRYKVTKRGQDVTLRCDPISSHATLYWYQQALGQGPEFLTYFNYEAQPDKSGLPSDRFSAERPEGSISTLTIQRTEQRDSAMYRCASSLGPRLGKHQNTEAFFGQGTRLTVV.